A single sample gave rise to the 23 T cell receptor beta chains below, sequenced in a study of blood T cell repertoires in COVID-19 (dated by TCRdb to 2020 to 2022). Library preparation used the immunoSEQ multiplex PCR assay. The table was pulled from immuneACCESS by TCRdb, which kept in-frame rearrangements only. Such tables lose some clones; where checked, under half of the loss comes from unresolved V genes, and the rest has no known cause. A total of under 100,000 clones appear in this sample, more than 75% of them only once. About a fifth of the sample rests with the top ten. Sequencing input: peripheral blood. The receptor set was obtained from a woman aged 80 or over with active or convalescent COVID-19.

The CDR3: CASSVSGATNEKLFF. In DNA form, the CDR3 reads TGTGCCAGCAGCGTATCTGGAGCAACTAATGAAAAACTGTTTTTT. The chain combines TRBV9 with TRBJ1-4; D uncertain. V lost 1 base, J lost 0 bases, and 7 bases lay in between. Per germline, CDR1 SGDLS and CDR2 YYNGEE. The CDR3 is 15 residues long.

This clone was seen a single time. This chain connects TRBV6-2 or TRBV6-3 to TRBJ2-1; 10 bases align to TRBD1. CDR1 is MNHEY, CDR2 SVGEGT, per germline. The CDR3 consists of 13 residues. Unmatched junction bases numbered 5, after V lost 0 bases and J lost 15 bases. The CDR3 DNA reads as TGTGCCAGCAGTTACTCGAGGGACAGGGGTATGTTCTTC. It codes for CASSYSRDRGMFF.

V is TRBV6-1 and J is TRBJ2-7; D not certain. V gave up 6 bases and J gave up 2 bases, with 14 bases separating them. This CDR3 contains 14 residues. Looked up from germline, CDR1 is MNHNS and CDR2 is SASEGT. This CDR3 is CASSPQIGAYEQYF. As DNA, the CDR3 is TGTGCCAGCAGCCCCCAGATAGGAGCCTACGAGCAGTACTTC.

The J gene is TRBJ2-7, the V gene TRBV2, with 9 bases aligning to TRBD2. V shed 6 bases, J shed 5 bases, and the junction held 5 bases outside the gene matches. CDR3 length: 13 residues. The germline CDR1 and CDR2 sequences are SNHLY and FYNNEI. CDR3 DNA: TGTGCCAGCAGACCGGGACTAGCAAACGAGCAGTACTTC. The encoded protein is CASRPGLANEQYF.

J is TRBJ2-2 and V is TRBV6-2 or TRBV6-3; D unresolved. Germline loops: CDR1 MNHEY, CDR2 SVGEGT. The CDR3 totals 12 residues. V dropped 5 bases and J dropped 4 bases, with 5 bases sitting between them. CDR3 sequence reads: CASSLGTGELFF. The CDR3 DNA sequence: TGTGCCAGCAGTCTCGGCACCGGGGAGCTGTTTTTT.

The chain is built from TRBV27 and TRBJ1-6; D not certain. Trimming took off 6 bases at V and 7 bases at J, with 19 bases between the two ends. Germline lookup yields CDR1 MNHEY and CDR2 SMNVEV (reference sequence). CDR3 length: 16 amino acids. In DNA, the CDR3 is TGTGCCAGCAGCGTCGGGTCCCCCCCAGCAAATTCACCCCTCCACTTT. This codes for CASSVGSPPANSPLHF.

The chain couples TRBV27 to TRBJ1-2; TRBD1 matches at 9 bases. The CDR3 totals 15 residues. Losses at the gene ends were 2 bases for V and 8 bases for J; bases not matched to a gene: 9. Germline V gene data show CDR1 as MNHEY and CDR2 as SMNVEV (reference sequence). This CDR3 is CASSLSGQGSSGYTF. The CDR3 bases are TGTGCCAGCAGTTTAAGTGGACAGGGGTCTTCGGGCTACACCTTC.

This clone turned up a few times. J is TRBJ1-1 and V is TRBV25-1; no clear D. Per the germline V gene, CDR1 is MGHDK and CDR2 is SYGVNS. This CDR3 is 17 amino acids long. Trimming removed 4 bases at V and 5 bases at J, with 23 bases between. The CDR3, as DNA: TGTGCCAGCAGTGCGTCCGGGTCATTCGAGAGAGTAACTGAAGCTTTCTTT. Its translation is CASSASGSFERVTEAFF.

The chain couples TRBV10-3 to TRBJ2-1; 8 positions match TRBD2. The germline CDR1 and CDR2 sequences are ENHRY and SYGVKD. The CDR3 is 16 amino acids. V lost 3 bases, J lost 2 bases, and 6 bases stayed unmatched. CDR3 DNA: TGTGCCATCAGTGATGAAGCGGGGGCGACCTACAATGAGCAGTTCTTC. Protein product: CAISDEAGATYNEQFF.

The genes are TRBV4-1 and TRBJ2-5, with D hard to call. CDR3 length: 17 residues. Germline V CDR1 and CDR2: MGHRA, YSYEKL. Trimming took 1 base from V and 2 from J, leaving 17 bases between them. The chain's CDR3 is CASSQVALIVAQETQYF. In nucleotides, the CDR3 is TGCGCCAGCAGCCAAGTCGCCTTGATTGTGGCTCAAGAGACCCAGTACTTC.

CDR3 protein: CASSAQGTPGYGYTF. In nucleotides, the CDR3 is TGTGCCAGCAGCGCTCAGGGGACCCCGGGGTATGGCTACACCTTC. The chain links TRBV9 to TRBJ1-2, with D possibly matching TRBD1 (6 bases). Germline CDR1 is SGDLS and CDR2 is YYNGEE. V was shortened by 3 bases and J by 5 bases, with 17 bases between the two germline ends. CDR3 length: 15 residues.

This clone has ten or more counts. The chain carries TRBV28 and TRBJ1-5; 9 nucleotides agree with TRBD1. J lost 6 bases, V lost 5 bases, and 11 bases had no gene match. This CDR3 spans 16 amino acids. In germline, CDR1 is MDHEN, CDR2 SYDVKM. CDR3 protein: CASSQSGQGLSQPQHF. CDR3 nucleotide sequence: TGTGCCAGCAGTCAATCAGGACAGGGGCTAAGTCAGCCCCAGCATTTT.

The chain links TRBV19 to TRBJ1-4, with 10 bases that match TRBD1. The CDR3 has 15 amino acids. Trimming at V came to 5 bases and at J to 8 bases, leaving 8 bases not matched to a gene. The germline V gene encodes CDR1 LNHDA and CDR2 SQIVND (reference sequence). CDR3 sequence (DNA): TGTGCCAGTAGTCCTCGGACAGGGGGTCGGGAAAAACTGTTTTTT. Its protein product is CASSPRTGGREKLFF. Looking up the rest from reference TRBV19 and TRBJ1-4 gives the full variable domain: DGGITQSPKYLFRKEGQNVTLSCEQNLNHDAMYWYRQDPGQGLRLIYYSQIVNDFQKGDIAEGYSVSREKKESFPLTVTSAQKNPTAFYLCASSPRTGGREKLFFGSGTQLSVL.

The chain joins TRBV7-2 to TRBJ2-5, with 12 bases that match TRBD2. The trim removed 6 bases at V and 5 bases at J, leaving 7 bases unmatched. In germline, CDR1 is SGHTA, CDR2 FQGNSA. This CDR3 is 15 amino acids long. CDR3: CASRLTSGGGETQYF. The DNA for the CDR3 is TGTGCCAGCAGGTTGACTAGCGGGGGTGGGGAGACCCAGTACTTC. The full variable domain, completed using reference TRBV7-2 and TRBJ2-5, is GAGVSQSPSNKVTEKGKDVELRCDPISGHTALYWYRQSLGQGLEFLIYFQGNSAPDKSGLPSDRFSAERTGGSVSTLTIQRTQQEDSAVYLCASRLTSGGGETQYFGPGTRLLVL.

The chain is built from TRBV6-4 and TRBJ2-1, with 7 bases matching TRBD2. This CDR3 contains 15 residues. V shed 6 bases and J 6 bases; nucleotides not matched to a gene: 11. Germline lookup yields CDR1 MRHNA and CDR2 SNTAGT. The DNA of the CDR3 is TGTGCCAGCAGCCCTCGGGGGGAGCTCCTCAATGAGCAGTTCTTC. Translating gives CASSPRGELLNEQFF.

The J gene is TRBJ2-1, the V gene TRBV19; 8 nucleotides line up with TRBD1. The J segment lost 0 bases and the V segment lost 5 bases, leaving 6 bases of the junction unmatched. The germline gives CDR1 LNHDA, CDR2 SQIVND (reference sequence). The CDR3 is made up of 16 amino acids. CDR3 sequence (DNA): TGTGCCAGTAGTGTTCACAGGGGGAGCTCCTACAATGAGCAGTTCTTC. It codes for CASSVHRGSSYNEQFF.

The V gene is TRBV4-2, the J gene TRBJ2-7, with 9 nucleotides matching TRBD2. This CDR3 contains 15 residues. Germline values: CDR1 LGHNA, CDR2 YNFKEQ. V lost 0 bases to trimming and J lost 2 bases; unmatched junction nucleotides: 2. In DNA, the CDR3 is TGTGCCAGCAGCCAAGAGGCGGGGGGGACCTACGAGCAGTACTTC. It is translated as CASSQEAGGTYEQYF.

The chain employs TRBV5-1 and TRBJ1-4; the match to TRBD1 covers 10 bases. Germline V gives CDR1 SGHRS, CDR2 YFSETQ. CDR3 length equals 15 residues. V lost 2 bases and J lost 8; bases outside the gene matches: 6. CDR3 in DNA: TGCGCCAGCAGCTTTCAAGGGGACAGGGGCGAAAAACTGTTTTTT. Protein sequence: CASSFQGDRGEKLFF.

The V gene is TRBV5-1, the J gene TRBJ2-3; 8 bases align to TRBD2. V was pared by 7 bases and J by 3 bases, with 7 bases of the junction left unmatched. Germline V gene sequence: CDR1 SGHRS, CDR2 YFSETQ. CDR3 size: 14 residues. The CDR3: CASERGIATDTQYF. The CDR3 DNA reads TGCGCCAGCGAGCGGGGGATAGCGACAGATACGCAGTATTTT.

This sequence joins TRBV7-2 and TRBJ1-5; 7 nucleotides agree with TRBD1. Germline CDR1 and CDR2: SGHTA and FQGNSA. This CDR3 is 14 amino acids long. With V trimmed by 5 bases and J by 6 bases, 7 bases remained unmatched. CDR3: CASSPLGGFQPQHF. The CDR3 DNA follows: TGTGCCAGCAGCCCATTAGGGGGCTTTCAGCCCCAGCATTTT.

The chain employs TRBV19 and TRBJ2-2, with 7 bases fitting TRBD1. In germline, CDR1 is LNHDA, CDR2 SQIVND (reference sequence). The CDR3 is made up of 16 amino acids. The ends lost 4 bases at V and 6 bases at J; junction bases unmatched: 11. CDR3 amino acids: CASSRDRVYSAGELFF. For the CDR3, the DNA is TGTGCCAGTAGTAGAGACAGGGTCTATTCAGCCGGGGAGCTGTTTTTT.

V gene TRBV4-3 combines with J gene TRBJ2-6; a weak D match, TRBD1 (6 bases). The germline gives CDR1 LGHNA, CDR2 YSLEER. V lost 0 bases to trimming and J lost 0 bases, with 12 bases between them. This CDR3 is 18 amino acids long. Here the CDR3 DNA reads TGCGCCAGCAGCCAAGATGAGACAGGAGCCTCTGGGGCCAACGTCCTGACTTTC. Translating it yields CASSQDETGASGANVLTF.

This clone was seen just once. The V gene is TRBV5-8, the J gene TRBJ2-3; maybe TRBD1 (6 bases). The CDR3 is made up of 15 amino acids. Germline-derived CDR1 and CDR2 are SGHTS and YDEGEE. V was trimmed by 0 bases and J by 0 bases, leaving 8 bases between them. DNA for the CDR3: TGTGCCAGCAGCTTGGGGACAGCTAGCACAGATACGCAGTATTTT. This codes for CASSLGTASTDTQYF.